The 16 T cell receptor beta chains listed next were all sequenced from one sample in a study of blood T cells in healthy people across ages. A second PCR of 7 to 11 cycles used a sample-barcoded 5' primer and a J-beta primer mix. TCRdb reprocessed the 5' RACE reads with MiXCR, giving one entry per CDR3 protein. This sample has about 800,000 distinct CDR3 sequences, with roughly 25% found just once. These data were also reused for a study on T cells of mothers and their children.

Input material: blood. All receptors derive from a boy aged 5-17 years in good health.

V is TRBV28 and J is TRBJ1-6, with 9 bases lining up with TRBD1. Per the germline V gene, CDR1 is MDHEN and CDR2 is SYDVKM. The CDR3 sequence is 15 residues long. V shed 2 bases and J 6 bases; nucleotides not matched to a gene: 2. CDR3: CASSLGQGSNSPLHF. CDR3 bases: TGTGCCAGCAGTTTAGGACAGGGGTCTAATTCACCCCTCCACTTT. The whole variable domain, filled in from reference TRBV28 and TRBJ1-6, reads DVKVTQSSRYLVKRTGEKVFLECVQDMDHENMFWYRQDPGLGLRLIYFSYDVKMKEKGDIPEGYSVSREKKERFSLILESASTNQTSMYLCASSLGQGSNSPLHFGNGTRLTVT.

The chain combines TRBV20-1 with TRBJ2-2, with TRBD2 as a possible D gene (5 bases). V was shortened by 3 bases and J by 6 bases, with 14 bases between the two germline ends. Germline loops: CDR1 DFQATT, CDR2 SNEGSKA (reference sequence). This CDR3 is built from 14 residues. The CDR3 region is CSARRDGLSGELFF. The CDR3 region has the DNA TGCAGTGCTAGGAGGGATGGCTTGTCCGGGGAGCTGTTTTTT.

This clonotype turned up a few times. The chain joins TRBV11-2 to TRBJ2-5; no clear D. The end of the DNA is better explained by TRBJ2-7, so the J call may be wrong. The CDR3 is made up of 17 amino acids. Germline CDR1 reads SGHAT; CDR2 reads FQNNGV. CDR3 sequence: CASSPSLRQASSYEQYF. The DNA for the CDR3 is TGTGCCAGCAGCCCCTCCCTCCGTCAGGCCAGCTCCTACGAGCAGTACTTC.

This clonotype has just a few counts. The CDR3 spells CSAEDVQRTYEQYF. The CDR3 bases are TGCAGTGCGGAGGATGTCCAGCGGACCTACGAGCAGTACTTC. The V call is TRBV20-1, the J call TRBJ2-7, with D maybe TRBD2 (5 bases). Looked up from germline, CDR1 is DFQATT and CDR2 is SNEGSKA (reference sequence). The CDR3 covers 14 residues. Trimming cost V 6 bases and J 2 bases, with 17 bases left between them.

J is TRBJ2-5 and V is TRBV28, with 10 nucleotides matching TRBD1. This CDR3 comprises 13 residues. The V and J ends lost 10 bases and 7 bases, in that order; junction bases with no gene match: 9. From germline, CDR1 is MDHEN and CDR2 SYDVKM. The CDR3 nucleotides are TGTGCCACATGGGACAGGGGACGGGGGACCCAGTACTTC. Amino acid sequence: CATWDRGRGTQYF.

As for this clonotype: The junction does not match germline at one end; this may be a read error. The chain employs TRBV6-5 and TRBJ2-7; 9 bases match TRBD1. Germline CDR1 reads MNHEY; CDR2 reads SVGAGI. The CDR3 covers 13 residues. The CDR3 DNA reads TGTGCCAACAGTTACCGGGACAGGGAAGGGCAGTACTTC. Protein product: CANSYRDREGQYF.

The chain employs TRBV4-1 and TRBJ1-1; D uncertain. CDR3 length: 15 residues. The ends were cut back, 3 bases at V and 1 base at J, with 12 bases in the middle. Germline V gives CDR1 MGHRA, CDR2 YSYEKL. The CDR3 DNA follows: TGCGCCAGCAGCCACCGAAAAGCTGGGAACACTGAAGCTTTCTTT. Protein: CASSHRKAGNTEAFF.

This sequence joins TRBV19 and TRBJ1-1; no clear D. V was cut by 0 bases and J by 1 base, with 9 bases left in between. Germline V gene sequence: CDR1 LNHDA, CDR2 SQIVND (reference sequence). This CDR3 is built from 15 residues. CDR3 DNA: TGTGCCAGTAGTATAGATCGGCAGCCGAACACTGAAGCTTTCTTT. The encoded protein is CASSIDRQPNTEAFF.

This clonotype has only a few counts. The V gene is TRBV5-5, the J gene TRBJ2-2, with a tentative D call TRBD1 (6 bases). The CDR3 runs 15 residues. The germline V gene has CDR1 SGHKS and CDR2 YYEKEE (reference sequence). The V and J ends lost 5 bases and 0 bases respectively, with 11 bases between them. CDR3 nucleotides: TGTGCCAGCAGTTTATGGACAGCGAACACCGGGGAGCTGTTTTTT. Translated: CASSLWTANTGELFF.

The chain joins TRBV18 to TRBJ2-6; unclear D gene. There are 14 residues in the CDR3. Germline assignment: CDR1 KGHSH and CDR2 LQKENI. The CDR3 DNA reads as TGTGTCAGTTCAAGCTTCTCTGGGGCCAACGTCCTGACTTTC. Protein: CVSSSFSGANVLTF.

The table lists this clonotype with a few counts. The genes are TRBV10-3 and TRBJ2-5, with a weak D call TRBD2 (6 bases). Germline CDR1 and CDR2: ENHRY and SYGVKD. V was shortened by 7 bases and J by 0 bases, with 15 bases between the two germline ends. This CDR3 has 15 amino acids. In DNA form, the CDR3 reads TGTGCCATCACCTCTCCGGGAGCCTACCAAGAGACCCAGTACTTC. The encoded protein is CAITSPGAYQETQYF.

This clonotype was picked up a small number of times. The genes are TRBV7-2 and TRBJ1-5; 8 bases are shared with TRBD1. The CDR3 extends over 13 amino acids. V lost 4 bases, J lost 7 bases, and 3 bases stayed unmatched. Looked up from germline, CDR1 is SGHTA and CDR2 is FQGNSA. CDR3 sequence (DNA): TGTGCCAGCAGCTCGGACAGGGTGCAGCCCCAGCATTTT. This codes for CASSSDRVQPQHF.

The table lists this clonotype with a few counts. This chain uses TRBV5-1 with TRBJ2-7; 9 nucleotides match TRBD2. Germline V CDR1 and CDR2: SGHRS, YFSETQ. The CDR3 consists of 15 residues. The trim removed 0 bases at V and 0 bases at J, leaving 1 base unmatched. The CDR3 bases are TGCGCCAGCAGCTTGGGGACTAGCGACTCCTACGAGCAGTACTTC. This codes for CASSLGTSDSYEQYF.

V and J are TRBV28 and TRBJ2-7, with D possibly being TRBD1 (5 bases). The V end was cut by 7 bases, the J end by 1 base, with 11 bases between. CDR1 and CDR2 from the germline V gene are MDHEN and SYDVKM. The CDR3 is 13 residues long. The CDR3: CASISGQSYEQYF. CDR3 coding DNA: TGTGCCAGCATCTCAGGGCAGTCCTACGAGCAGTACTTC.

The sample holds a few counts of this clonotype. V gene TRBV19 combines with J gene TRBJ2-5, with D maybe TRBD1 (6 bases). This CDR3 region has 16 residues. The V gene lost 5 bases and the J gene lost 7 bases, with 23 bases spanning the gap. CDR1 and CDR2 (germline): LNHDA, SQIVND (reference sequence). CDR3 DNA: TGTGCCAGTAGTGACCCTTCCGCGACAGGCCAGGGGACCCAGTACTTC. Its translation: CASSDPSATGQGTQYF.

The chain is built from TRBV20-1 and TRBJ2-5, with 14 bases that match TRBD2. The J call could be wrong; TRBJ2-1 is a better fit for the DNA end. Germline V gene data show CDR1 as DFQATT and CDR2 as SNEGSKA (reference sequence). There are 17 residues in the CDR3. The CDR3 bases are TGCAGTGCTAGAGGGACTAGCGGGAGGACGCGTATAACGGAGCAGTTCTTC. Protein product: CSARGTSGRTRITEQFF.